This T cell receptor (beta chain) was recovered during a study of blood T cells in healthy people across ages. Then a second PCR, running roughly 7 to 11 cycles, was carried out with a sample-barcoded 5' primer and a J-beta primer mix. TCRdb re-called the 5' RACE reads with MiXCR, one entry per CDR3 protein. This sample has about 1.1 million distinct CDR3 sequences, with approximately 38% found just once. J lost 4 bases, V lost 5 bases, and 2 bases had no gene match. The germline V gene encodes CDR1 SGHVS and CDR2 FQNEAQ. The CDR3 runs 13 residues. The sample was blood. This clonotype was obtained from a man younger than 35 in good health. This chain joins TRBV7-8 and TRBJ2-1, with TRBD2 matching 7 bases. CDR3 bases: TGTGCCAGCAGCGCCGGGGGGTACAATGAGCAGTTCTTC. It codes for CASSAGGYNEQFF.